These T cell receptor beta chains were read from a single sample in a study of long-term antiretroviral therapy in people with HIV. Assay used: immunoSEQ multiplex PCR; TCRdb lists only in-frame clones, some missing. The sample shows around 15,000 clones, around 84% of them seen only once. The sample was unsorted PBMCs, taken 0.1 years after starting antiretroviral therapy. These receptors all come from a man between 18 and 29 years old with HIV. CDR3s include the opening cysteine and the closing phenylalanine or tryptophan. Each record gives: clone size, D gene, J gene, V gene, CDR3 DNA, CDR3 protein. A D gene is named only where the DNA matches it firmly. Clone size appears in some rows only: once, few, many, or a class for an expanded clone.

once,-,TRBJ2-7,TRBV27,TGTGCCAGCAGTCCCGGGACTTCTATGGGATCCTACGAGCAGTACTTC,CASSPGTSMGSYEQYF
-,TRBD2,TRBJ2-1,TRBV5-4,TGTGCCAGCACCAACAGAGGGGCGGGGGGGCCAGTGCATGAGCAGTTCTTC,CASTNRGAGGPVHEQFF
-,-,TRBJ1-4,TRBV7-2,TGTGCCAGCAGCTTAGTTGGGGGTGTGGCTAATGAAAAACTGTTTTTT,CASSLVGGVANEKLFF
-,-,TRBJ1-2,TRBV14,TGTGCCAGCAGCCAATATGGGGTAGACGGCTACACCTTC,CASSQYGVDGYTF
-,-,TRBJ1-1,TRBV18,TGTGCCAGCTCACCAGGGGCAGCACAGAACACTGAAGCTTTCTTT,CASSPGAAQNTEAFF
-,TRBD1,TRBJ2-3,TRBV6-1,TGTGCCAGCAGCCCGGACAGGGCTATAGATACGCAGTATTTT,CASSPDRAIDTQYF
-,-,TRBJ1-4,TRBV18,TGTGCCAGCTCACCCGAAGGAGAAAAACTGTTTTTT,CASSPEGEKLFF
-,-,TRBJ1-2,TRBV15,TGTGCCACCAGCAGAAGAGGGGATGACTATGGCTACACCTTC,CATSRRGDDYGYTF
once,-,TRBJ2-7,TRBV11-1,TGTGCCAGCAGCTTCGGTAGGGCCTACGAGCAGTACTTC,CASSFGRAYEQYF
-,TRBD2,TRBJ2-5,TRBV4-1,TGCGCCAGCAGCCACGGACTAGCGGGCGGAGAGACCCAGTACTTC,CASSHGLAGGETQYF